The 25 T cell receptor beta chains below were found in one sample sequenced in a study of shared clonotypes between healthy human individuals (dated by TCRdb to about 2020). CD8 naive samples were obtained by positive selection for CCR7 among CD45RO-negative cells, yielding a CD45RA+CCR7+ population from which TemRA cells were excluded. Library prep was done by the immunoSEQ multiplex PCR assay. TCRdb carries this immuneACCESS record with in-frame sequences only. Its versions omit some clonotypes, under half of them owing to an unresolved V gene in the studies checked, with the rest unexplained. Present in this sample are about 2,100,000 clones, about 92% of which were seen just once. Of the sample, roughly 1.7% falls within the top ten clones. The source material was naive CD8+ T cells from PBMCs. In light of the paper, this sample's cell subset or site label describes: CD45RA+CCR7+. These receptors were collected from a man aged 18-30 years in good health. Some clones in this sample may be carry-over from other donors' samples.

The DNA for the CDR3 is TGTGCCAGCAGCTGGGTGGGTAGCAATCAGCCCCAGCATTTT. It encodes CASSWVGSNQPQHF. The genes are TRBV6-1 and TRBJ1-5, with unresolved D. CDR1 is MNHNS and CDR2 is SASEGT in the germline V gene. The CDR3 contains 14 residues. Trimming cost V 6 bases and J 0 bases, with 9 bases left between them.

This chain joins TRBV28 and TRBJ1-1; TRBD1 matches 9 bases. Germline loops: CDR1 MDHEN, CDR2 SYDVKM. The CDR3 consists of 14 residues. Trimming cost V 3 bases and J 5 bases; bases outside gene matches: 4. The CDR3 bases are TGTGCCAGCAGTTTGCCACAGGGGGCTACTGAAGCTTTCTTT. This gives the protein CASSLPQGATEAFF.

The genes are TRBV6-5 and TRBJ1-1; TRBD1 matches 7 bases. With 2 bases clipped from V and 4 bases from J, the junction kept 4 bases outside the gene matches. The CDR3 totals 14 residues. The germline V gene has CDR1 MNHEY and CDR2 SVGAGI. The CDR3 DNA is TGTGCCAGCAGTTACCAAGGGACAGCCACTGAAGCTTTCTTT. Its translation is CASSYQGTATEAFF.

The chain joins TRBV19 to TRBJ2-7; TRBD1 or TRBD2 may be the D gene (5 bases each). Germline V lookup: CDR1 LNHDA, CDR2 SQIVND (reference sequence). The CDR3 is 16 residues long. With 1 base removed from V and 5 bases from J, the gap between germline ends came to 18 bases. The CDR3 DNA reads as TGTGCCAGTAGTATAGGTCCGGGACCGGGTTTAAACGAGCAGTACTTC. The encoded protein is CASSIGPGPGLNEQYF.

V is TRBV5-6 and J is TRBJ2-2, with 9 bases fitting TRBD1. CDR3 length: 17 amino acids. Germline CDR1 SGHDT, CDR2 YYEEEE. The trim removed 4 bases at V and 1 base at J, leaving 8 bases unmatched. The CDR3 loop reads CASSGVSGQGNTGELFF. The CDR3 nucleotides read TGTGCCAGCAGCGGAGTTTCGGGACAGGGGAACACCGGGGAGCTGTTTTTT. The full variable domain, with the rest looked up from reference TRBV5-6 and TRBJ2-2, is DAGVTQSPTHLIKTRGQQVTLRCSPKSGHDTVSWYQQALGQGPQFIFQYYEEEERQRGNFPDRFSGHQFPNYSSELNVNALLLGDSALYLCASSGVSGQGNTGELFFGEGSRLTVL.

V is TRBV7-8 and J is TRBJ2-3; D ambiguous. Deletions cut 2 bases from V and 1 base from J, with 13 bases between. Germline loops: CDR1 SGHVS, CDR2 FQNEAQ. The CDR3 runs to 16 residues. This chain's CDR3 is CASSLRARTGTDTQYF. As DNA, the CDR3 is TGTGCCAGCAGCTTAAGGGCCCGAACGGGCACAGATACGCAGTATTTT.

The chain has TRBV18 and TRBJ2-1, with D tentatively TRBD1 or TRBD2 (5 bases each). The CDR3 runs to 13 residues. The V end was cut by 0 bases, the J end by 16 bases, with 16 bases between. Germline V gives CDR1 KGHSH, CDR2 LQKENI. CDR3 in amino acids: CASSPPRGAPVFF. DNA for the CDR3: TGTGCCAGCTCACCACCGAGAGGGGCCCCGGTATTCTTC.

The rearrangement links TRBV7-2 to TRBJ2-5; maybe TRBD1 (6 bases). The length of the CDR3 is 13 residues. Trimming took 6 bases from V and 5 from J, leaving 13 bases between them. Germline CDR1 SGHTA, CDR2 FQGNSA. The CDR3 here is CASRDRGWETQYF. CDR3 nucleotide sequence: TGTGCCAGCAGAGATAGGGGGTGGGAGACCCAGTACTTC.

To note about this clone: Within the sample, other DNA sequences also encode this same CDR3. The chain employs TRBV19 and TRBJ1-1; no firm D call. Trimming took 3 bases from V and 0 from J, leaving 14 bases between them. Germline CDR1 LNHDA, CDR2 SQIVND (reference sequence). The CDR3 runs 16 residues. In DNA, the CDR3 is TGTGCCAGTAGTATCTGGGGTGGACTGATGAACACTGAAGCTTTCTTT. Translated, it gives CASSIWGGLMNTEAFF. Complete variable domain (other parts from reference TRBV19 and TRBJ1-1): DGGITQSPKYLFRKEGQNVTLSCEQNLNHDAMYWYRQDPGQGLRLIYYSQIVNDFQKGDIAEGYSVSREKKESFPLTVTSAQKNPTAFYLCASSIWGGLMNTEAFFGQGTRLTVV.

CDR3 amino acids: CASSMTGQGYNEQFF. In DNA form, the CDR3 reads TGTGCCAGCAGCATGACGGGACAGGGCTACAATGAGCAGTTCTTC. V and J are TRBV13 and TRBJ2-1; 9 nucleotides line up with TRBD1. The CDR3 runs to 15 residues. In germline, CDR1 is PRHDT, CDR2 FYEKMQ (reference sequence). Trimming removed 5 bases from V and 3 bases from J; junction bases left unmatched: 5.

The gene calls are TRBV6-5 and TRBJ2-7, with D possibly TRBD1 on 5 matching bases. CDR1 and CDR2 from the germline V gene are MNHEY and SVGAGI. This CDR3 comprises 13 residues. Trimming removed 4 bases from V and 2 bases from J, with 9 bases in between. The CDR3 DNA sequence: TGTGCCAGCAGTTGGGCAGGGACCTACGAGCAGTACTTC. Translated: CASSWAGTYEQYF.

This sequence joins TRBV6-1 and TRBJ2-7; D might be TRBD1 or TRBD2, each matching 5 bases. Germline V gene lookup returns CDR1 MNHNS and CDR2 SASEGT. Trimming removed 6 bases from V and 3 bases from J, with 18 bases in between. This CDR3 spans 15 amino acids. CDR3 region: CASRYGTGSIYEQYF. The CDR3 nucleotides are TGTGCCAGCAGATATGGGACCGGGTCTATCTACGAGCAGTACTTC.

V usage is TRBV29-1 and J usage is TRBJ2-1, with D maybe TRBD2 (6 bases). Trimming took 3 bases from V and 2 from J, leaving 11 bases between them. The germline gives CDR1 SQVTM, CDR2 ANQGSEA. This CDR3 region has 14 residues. The CDR3 nucleotides are TGCAGCGTTGAGGGAGGTCTAACCTACAATGAGCAGTTCTTC. This sequence encodes CSVEGGLTYNEQFF.

The chain joins TRBV5-8 to TRBJ1-5, with D maybe TRBD1 (6 bases). The CDR3 runs to 15 residues. CDR1 and CDR2 (germline): SGHTS, YDEGEE. Between the trimmed V and J ends, which lost 1 base and 5 bases, there was a span of 13 bases. The CDR3 loop reads CASSLLGGPDQPQHF. DNA of the CDR3: TGTGCCAGCAGCTTGCTCGGGGGGCCGGATCAGCCCCAGCATTTT.

The chain couples TRBV27 to TRBJ2-7; 7 bases agree with TRBD2. Germline V gives CDR1 MNHEY, CDR2 SMNVEV (reference sequence). The CDR3 length is 12 residues. J gave up 3 bases and V 6 bases, and 2 bases lay outside the gene matches. The CDR3 region has the DNA TGTGCCAGCAGGTCTAGCGGCTACGAGCAGTACTTC. It translates to CASRSSGYEQYF.

This chain joins TRBV9 and TRBJ2-7; TRBD2 is a possible D gene (6 bases). Germline CDR1 SGDLS, CDR2 YYNGEE. V was clipped by 4 bases and J by 0 bases, with 17 bases between them. CDR3 length: 16 amino acids. The CDR3 region is CASSPRPGGNSYEQYF. The CDR3 nucleotides read TGTGCCAGCAGCCCCCGTCCCGGGGGTAACTCCTACGAGCAGTACTTC.

Worth noting for this clone: The same CDR3 also results from other DNA sequences found in this sample. The rearrangement joins TRBV7-9 to TRBJ1-4; D gene uncertain. V lost 5 bases and J 7 bases, leaving 8 bases between the germline ends. From germline, CDR1 is SEHNR and CDR2 FQNEAQ (reference sequence). This CDR3 spans 12 amino acids. Here the CDR3 reads CASSLGGEKLFF. CDR3 in DNA: TGTGCCAGCAGCCTGGGAGGTGAAAAACTGTTTTTT.

This sequence joins TRBV5-1 and TRBJ1-1; D uncertain. The CDR3 extends over 13 amino acids. Per the germline V gene, CDR1 is SGHRS and CDR2 is YFSETQ. Trimming took off 1 base at V and 4 bases at J, with 8 bases between the two ends. The CDR3 loop reads CASSLTGSTEAFF. CDR3 coding DNA: TGCGCCAGCAGCTTGACCGGGTCCACTGAAGCTTTCTTT.

Only one count was recorded for this clone. The chain links TRBV5-4 to TRBJ2-7, with D possibly TRBD1 on 5 matching bases. The CDR3 length is 13 residues. Germline V CDR1 and CDR2: SGHNT, YYREEE (reference sequence). V lost 3 bases and J lost 3, with 10 bases in between. The DNA for the CDR3 is TGTGCCAGCAGCTATGACAGAGGCTACGAGCAGTACTTC. Protein: CASSYDRGYEQYF.

The rearrangement links TRBV20-1 to TRBJ2-7, with D tentatively TRBD1 (5 bases). Germline CDR1 is DFQATT and CDR2 is SNEGSKA (reference sequence). The V gene lost 7 bases and the J gene lost 7 bases, with 14 bases spanning the gap. The CDR3 length is 11 residues. CDR3 in amino acids: CSGAGKGEQYF. CDR3 DNA: TGCAGTGGTGCAGGGAAGGGGGAGCAGTACTTC.

This clone was seen once. CDR3 DNA sequence: TGTGCCAGCAGGACAGGGGGCAGAGAGACCCAGTACTTC. Translated, it gives CASRTGGRETQYF. The chain has TRBV28 and TRBJ2-5; 10 bases agree with TRBD1. After removal of 6 bases from V and 4 bases from J, the junction contained 2 bases not matched to a gene. CDR3 length equals 13 residues. Germline CDR1 reads MDHEN; CDR2 reads SYDVKM.

This clone was seen only once. The chain couples TRBV10-3 to TRBJ2-7, with D perhaps matching TRBD1 (5 bases). This CDR3 contains 13 residues. Germline CDR1 reads ENHRY; CDR2 reads SYGVKD. Trimming took 4 bases from V and 5 from J, leaving 12 bases between them. CDR3 DNA sequence: TGTGCCATCAGTGTCGATTTCAGGGACGAGCAGTACTTC. Translating gives CAISVDFRDEQYF.

The genes are TRBV6-1 and TRBJ2-2; tentative D call: TRBD2 (6 bases). The CDR3 loop spans 15 amino acids. Trimming pared 2 bases from V and 9 bases from J, leaving 16 bases between. Looked up from germline, CDR1 is MNHNS and CDR2 is SASEGT. As DNA, the CDR3 is TGTGCCAGCAGTGAATGGGTAGGAGGGAACTGGGAGCTGTTTTTT. It codes for CASSEWVGGNWELFF.

The chain uses TRBV11-2 and TRBJ2-5; D might be TRBD1 or TRBD2, each matching 6 bases. Trimming removed 8 bases at V and 5 bases at J, with 21 bases between. The length of the CDR3 is 15 residues. CDR1 is SGHAT and CDR2 is FQNNGV in the germline V gene. The CDR3 sequence: CASGRGAGFGETQYF. The CDR3 DNA reads as TGTGCCAGCGGCAGGGGAGCGGGCTTCGGGGAGACCCAGTACTTC.

The chain carries TRBV13 and TRBJ2-1; tentatively, D is TRBD2 (5 bases). Germline values: CDR1 PRHDT, CDR2 FYEKMQ (reference sequence). V was trimmed by 0 bases and J by 8 bases, leaving 23 bases between them. This CDR3 comprises 18 residues. The CDR3 nucleotides are TGTGCCAGCAGCTTAGGCCTGGGGATGAGGGATTGGTCCGATGAGCAGTTCTTC. This codes for CASSLGLGMRDWSDEQFF.